This record looks at one T cell receptor (beta chain) sequence and its context. The entry originates in a study of blood T cell repertoires in COVID-19. Whole-study context: T cells, B-cell-depleted T cells, or PBMCs provided the cDNA or gDNA that served as material.

In germline, CDR1 is MDHEN, CDR2 SYDVKM. The CDR3 runs 16 residues. The ends lost 5 bases at V and 5 bases at J; junction bases unmatched: 14. In the original workflow: Amplification of reference gene primers was used by the study to estimate nucleated cell counts. TCRdb keeps only in-frame clones here, not all; method: immunoSEQ multiplex PCR. Clonal size and the V and J genes are those of that table, whereas D and trimming came from the DNA. The sample lists 80,000 or so clones, under 90% occurring once. This clonotype was obtained from a man at least 80 years old with acute or convalescent COVID-19. The rearrangement uses TRBV28 and TRBJ2-5, with 7 positions matching TRBD1. The sample consisted of peripheral blood. CDR3 bases: TGTGCCAGCAGTGTCTTCGGGACAGCGCGTAGGGAGACCCAGTACTTC. Translated: CASSVFGTARRETQYF.